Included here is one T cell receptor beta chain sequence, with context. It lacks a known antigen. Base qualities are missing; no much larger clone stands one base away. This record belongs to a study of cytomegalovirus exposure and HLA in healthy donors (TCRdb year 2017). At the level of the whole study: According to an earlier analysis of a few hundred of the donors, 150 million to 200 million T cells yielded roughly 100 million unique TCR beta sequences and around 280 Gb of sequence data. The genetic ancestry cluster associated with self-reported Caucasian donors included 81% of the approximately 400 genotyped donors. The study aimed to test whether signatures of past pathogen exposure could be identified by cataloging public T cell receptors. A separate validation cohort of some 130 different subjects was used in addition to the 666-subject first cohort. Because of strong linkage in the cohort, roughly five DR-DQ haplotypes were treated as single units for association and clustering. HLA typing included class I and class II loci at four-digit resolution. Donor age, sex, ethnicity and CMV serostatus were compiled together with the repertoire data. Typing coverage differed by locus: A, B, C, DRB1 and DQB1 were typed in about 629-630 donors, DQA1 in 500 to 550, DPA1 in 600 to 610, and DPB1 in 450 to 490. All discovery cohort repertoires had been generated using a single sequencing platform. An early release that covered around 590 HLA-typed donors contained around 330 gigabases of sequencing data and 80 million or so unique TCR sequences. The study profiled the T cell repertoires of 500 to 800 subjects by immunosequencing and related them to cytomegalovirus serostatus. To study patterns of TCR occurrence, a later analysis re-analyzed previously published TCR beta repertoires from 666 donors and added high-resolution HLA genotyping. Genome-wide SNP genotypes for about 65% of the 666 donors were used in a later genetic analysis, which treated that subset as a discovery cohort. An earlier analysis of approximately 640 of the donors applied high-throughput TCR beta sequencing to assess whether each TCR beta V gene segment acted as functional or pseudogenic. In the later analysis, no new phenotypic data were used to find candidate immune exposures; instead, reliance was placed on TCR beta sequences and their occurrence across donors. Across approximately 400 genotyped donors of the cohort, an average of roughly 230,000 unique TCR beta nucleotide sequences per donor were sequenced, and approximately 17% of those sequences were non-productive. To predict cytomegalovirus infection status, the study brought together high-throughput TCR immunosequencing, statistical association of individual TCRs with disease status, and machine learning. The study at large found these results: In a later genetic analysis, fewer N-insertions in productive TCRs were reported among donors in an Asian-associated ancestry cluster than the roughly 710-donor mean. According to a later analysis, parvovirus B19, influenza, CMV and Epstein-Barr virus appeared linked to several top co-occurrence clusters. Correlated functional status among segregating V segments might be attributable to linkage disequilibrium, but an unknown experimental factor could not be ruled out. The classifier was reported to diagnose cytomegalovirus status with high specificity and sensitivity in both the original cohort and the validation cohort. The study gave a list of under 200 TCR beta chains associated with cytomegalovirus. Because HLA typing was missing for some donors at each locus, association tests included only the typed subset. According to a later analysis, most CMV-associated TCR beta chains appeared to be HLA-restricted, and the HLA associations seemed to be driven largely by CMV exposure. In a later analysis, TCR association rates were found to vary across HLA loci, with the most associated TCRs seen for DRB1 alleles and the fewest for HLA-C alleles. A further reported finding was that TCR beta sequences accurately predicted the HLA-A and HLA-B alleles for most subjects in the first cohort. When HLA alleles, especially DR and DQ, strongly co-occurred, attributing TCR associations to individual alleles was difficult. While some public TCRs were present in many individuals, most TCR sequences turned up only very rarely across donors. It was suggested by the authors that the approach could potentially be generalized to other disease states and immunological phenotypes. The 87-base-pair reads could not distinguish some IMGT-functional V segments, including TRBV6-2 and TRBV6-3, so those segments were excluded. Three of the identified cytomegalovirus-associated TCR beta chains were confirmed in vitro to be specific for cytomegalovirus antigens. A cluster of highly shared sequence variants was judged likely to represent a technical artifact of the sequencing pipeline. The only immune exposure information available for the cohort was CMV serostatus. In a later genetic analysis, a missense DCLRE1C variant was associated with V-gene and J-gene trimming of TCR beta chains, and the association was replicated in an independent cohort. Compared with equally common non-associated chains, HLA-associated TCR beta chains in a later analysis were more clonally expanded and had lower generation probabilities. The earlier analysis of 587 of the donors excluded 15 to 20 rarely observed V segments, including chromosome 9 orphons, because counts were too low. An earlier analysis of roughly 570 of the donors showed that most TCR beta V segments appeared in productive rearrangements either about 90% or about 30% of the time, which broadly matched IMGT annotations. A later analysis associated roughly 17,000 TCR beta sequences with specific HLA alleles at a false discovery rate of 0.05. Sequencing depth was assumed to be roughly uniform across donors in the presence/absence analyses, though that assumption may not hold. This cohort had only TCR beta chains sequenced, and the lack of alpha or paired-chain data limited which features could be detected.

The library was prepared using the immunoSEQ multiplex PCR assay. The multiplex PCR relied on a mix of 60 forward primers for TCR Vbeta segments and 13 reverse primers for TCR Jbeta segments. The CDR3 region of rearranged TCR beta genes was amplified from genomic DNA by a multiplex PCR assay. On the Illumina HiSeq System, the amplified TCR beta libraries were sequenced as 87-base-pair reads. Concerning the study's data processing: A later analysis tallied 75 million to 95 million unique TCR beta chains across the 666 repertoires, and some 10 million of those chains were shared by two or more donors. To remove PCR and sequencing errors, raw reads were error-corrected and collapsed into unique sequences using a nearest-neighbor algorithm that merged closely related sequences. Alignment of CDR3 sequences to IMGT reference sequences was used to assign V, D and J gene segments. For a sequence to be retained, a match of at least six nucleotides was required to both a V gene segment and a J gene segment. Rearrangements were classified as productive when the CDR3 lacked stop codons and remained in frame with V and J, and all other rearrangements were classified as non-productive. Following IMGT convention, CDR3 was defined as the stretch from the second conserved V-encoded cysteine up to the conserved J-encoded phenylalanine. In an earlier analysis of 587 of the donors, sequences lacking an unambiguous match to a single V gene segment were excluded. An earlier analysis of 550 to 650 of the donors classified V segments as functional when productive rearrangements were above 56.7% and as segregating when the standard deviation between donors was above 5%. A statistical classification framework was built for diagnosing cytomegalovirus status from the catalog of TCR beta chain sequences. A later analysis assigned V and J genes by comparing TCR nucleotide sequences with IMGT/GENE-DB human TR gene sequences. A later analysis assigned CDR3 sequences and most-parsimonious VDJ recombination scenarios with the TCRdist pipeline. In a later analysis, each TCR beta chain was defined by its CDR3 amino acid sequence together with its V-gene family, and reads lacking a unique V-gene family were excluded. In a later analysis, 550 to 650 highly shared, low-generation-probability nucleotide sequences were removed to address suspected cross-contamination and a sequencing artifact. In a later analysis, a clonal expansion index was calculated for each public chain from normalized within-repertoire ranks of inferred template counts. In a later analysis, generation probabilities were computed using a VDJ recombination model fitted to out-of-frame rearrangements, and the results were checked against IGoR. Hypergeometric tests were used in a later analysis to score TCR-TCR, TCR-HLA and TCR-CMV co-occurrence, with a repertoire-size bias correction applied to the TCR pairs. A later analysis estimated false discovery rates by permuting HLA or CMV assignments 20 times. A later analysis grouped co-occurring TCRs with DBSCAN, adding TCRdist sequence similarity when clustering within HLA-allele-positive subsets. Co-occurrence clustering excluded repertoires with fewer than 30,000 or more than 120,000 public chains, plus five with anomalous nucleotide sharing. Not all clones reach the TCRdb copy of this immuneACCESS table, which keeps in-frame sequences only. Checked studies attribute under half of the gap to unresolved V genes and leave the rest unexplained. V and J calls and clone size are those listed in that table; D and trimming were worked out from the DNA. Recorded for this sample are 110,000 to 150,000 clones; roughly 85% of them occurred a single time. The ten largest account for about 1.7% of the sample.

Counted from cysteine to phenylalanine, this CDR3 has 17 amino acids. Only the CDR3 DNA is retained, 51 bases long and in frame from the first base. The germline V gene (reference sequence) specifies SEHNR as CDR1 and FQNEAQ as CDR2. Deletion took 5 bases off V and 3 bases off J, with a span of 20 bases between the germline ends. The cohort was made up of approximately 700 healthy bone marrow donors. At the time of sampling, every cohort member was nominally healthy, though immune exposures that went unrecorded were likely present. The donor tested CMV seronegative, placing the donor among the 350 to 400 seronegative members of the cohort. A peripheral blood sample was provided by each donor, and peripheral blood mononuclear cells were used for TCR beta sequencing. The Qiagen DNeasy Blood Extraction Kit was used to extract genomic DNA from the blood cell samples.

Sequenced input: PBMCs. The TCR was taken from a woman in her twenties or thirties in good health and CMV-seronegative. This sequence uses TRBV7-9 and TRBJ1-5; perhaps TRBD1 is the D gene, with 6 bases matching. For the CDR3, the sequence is CASSLPTPGGPNQPQHF. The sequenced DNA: TGTGCCAGCAGCCTTCCGACTCCTGGGGGCCCCAATCAGCCCCAGCATTTT.